The 27 T cell receptor beta chains listed next were all sequenced from one sample in a study of T cell repertoires in cytomegalovirus infection. Using its own MiXCR run on the reads, TCRdb lists one record per CDR3 protein. The sample contains 90,000 to 130,000 distinct CDR3 sequences, 10% of which appear only once. These TCRs are of unknown antigen specificity. The sequenced sample was PBMCs, sequenced either directly or after in vitro stimulation (not recorded which). These receptors all stem from a human donor in good health (CMV status not recorded). Some clones in this sample may be carry-over from other donors' samples.

This clonotype was counted at least ten times. V and J are TRBV19 and TRBJ2-2, with 12 bases lining up with TRBD2. After removal of 5 bases from V and 6 bases from J, the junction contained 7 bases not matched to a gene. Germline V lookup: CDR1 LNHDA, CDR2 SQIVND (reference sequence). The CDR3 totals 16 residues. Here the CDR3 reads CASSGETSGRAGELFF. In DNA, the CDR3 is TGTGCCAGTAGTGGGGAGACTAGCGGGAGAGCCGGGGAGCTGTTTTTT.

This clonotype was recorded only once. V and J are TRBV19 and TRBJ1-5; D uncertain. Trimming left V 6 bases short and J 10 bases short, with 22 bases between. The length of the CDR3 is 15 residues. Looked up from germline, CDR1 is LNHDA and CDR2 is SQIVND (reference sequence). The DNA for the CDR3 is TGTGCCAGTAGCGACCGCCAGGTGATAGGTTACCCCCAGCATTTT. This gives the protein CASSDRQVIGYPQHF.

This clonotype occurred many times. The V and J genes are TRBV7-2 and TRBJ1-1; no definite D call. There are 15 residues in the CDR3. V was clipped by 0 bases and J by 5 bases, with 13 bases between them. Per the germline V gene, CDR1 is SGHTA and CDR2 is FQGNSA. The CDR3 loop reads CASSLADLGPTEAFF. CDR3 coding DNA: TGTGCCAGCAGCTTAGCGGATTTAGGGCCGACTGAAGCTTTCTTT. Full variable domain (rest looked up from reference TRBV7-2 and TRBJ1-1): GAGVSQSPSNKVTEKGKDVELRCDPISGHTALYWYRQSLGQGLEFLIYFQGNSAPDKSGLPSDRFSAERTGGSVSTLTIQRTQQEDSAVYLCASSLADLGPTEAFFGQGTRLTVV.

Ten or more counts support this clonotype. The chain couples TRBV7-2 to TRBJ2-2; the D gene is possibly TRBD1 (6 bases). CDR3 length: 15 residues. From germline, CDR1 is SGHTA and CDR2 FQGNSA. V dropped 1 base and J dropped 4 bases, with 10 bases sitting between them. The CDR3 DNA follows: TGTGCCAGCAGCTTAGTAGGACAGAGCACCGGGGAGCTGTTTTTT. Its protein product is CASSLVGQSTGELFF.

This clonotype turned up a few times. The DNA of the CDR3 is TGCGCCAGCAGCTTGGGGTTGGTGGAGACCCAGTACTTC. It encodes CASSLGLVETQYF. The V and J genes are TRBV5-1 and TRBJ2-5; D is uncertain. Trimming shortened V by 0 bases and J by 5 bases, and 8 bases separated the two germline ends. The CDR3 extends over 13 amino acids. Germline assignment: CDR1 SGHRS and CDR2 YFSETQ.

This clonotype occurred many times. V gene TRBV7-9 combines with J gene TRBJ2-2, with 7 positions matching TRBD1. Germline CDR1 reads SEHNR; CDR2 reads FQNEAQ (reference sequence). The length of the CDR3 is 14 residues. Unmatched junction bases numbered 5, after V lost 5 bases and J lost 5 bases. The CDR3 region has the DNA TGTGCCAGCAGCCATACGACAGGGACCGGGGAGCTGTTTTTT. Translation gives CASSHTTGTGELFF.

This clonotype showed up just a few times. V and J are TRBV4-1 and TRBJ2-2; weak D call: TRBD2 (6 bases). The V end lost 6 bases, the J end lost 0 bases, and 14 bases lay between the germline ends. This CDR3 region has 16 residues. Germline values: CDR1 MGHRA, CDR2 YSYEKL. The CDR3 coding sequence is TGCGCCAGCAGGTTAGCTTTAGCGGCGAACACCGGGGAGCTGTTTTTT. Its translation: CASRLALAANTGELFF.

This clonotype was found many times. The rearrangement joins TRBV6-1 to TRBJ1-1; D possibly corresponds to TRBD1 (5 bases). V lost 5 bases and J lost 5, with 12 bases in between. This CDR3 spans 13 amino acids. Germline loops: CDR1 MNHNS, CDR2 SASEGT. CDR3 bases: TGTGCCAGCAGTCGAACGGGGGGTACTGAAGCTTTCTTT. Its protein is CASSRTGGTEAFF.

The gene calls are TRBV6-5 and TRBJ1-1; no firm D call. V was shortened by 2 bases and J by 2 bases, with 9 bases between the two germline ends. The CDR3 is 14 residues long. Germline assignment: CDR1 MNHEY and CDR2 SVGAGI. CDR3 in amino acids: CASSYVRDNTEAFF. Written as DNA, the CDR3 is TGTGCCAGCAGTTACGTCCGGGATAACACTGAAGCTTTCTTT.

This clonotype was detected only a few times. V gene TRBV20-1 combines with J gene TRBJ2-3; 9 bases are shared with TRBD1. Germline V lookup: CDR1 DFQATT, CDR2 SNEGSKA (reference sequence). The CDR3 has 15 residues. The junction had 3 bases not matched to a gene; V was cut back by 2 bases and J by 0 bases. CDR3: CSARQDRGSTDTQYF. DNA for the CDR3: TGCAGTGCTAGACAGGACAGGGGAAGCACAGATACGCAGTATTTT.

This clonotype was found a few times. This chain links TRBV4-1 with TRBJ2-4; 7 nucleotides align to TRBD1. After removal of 0 bases from V and 0 bases from J, the junction contained 17 bases not matched to a gene. Germline CDR1 reads MGHRA; CDR2 reads YSYEKL. The CDR3 length is 21 residues. The CDR3 sequence: CASSQDKRLQGPLLAKNIQYF. Here the CDR3 DNA reads TGCGCCAGCAGCCAAGATAAAAGGTTACAGGGGCCCCTCCTAGCCAAAAACATTCAGTACTTC.

The V gene is TRBV6-2 or TRBV6-3, the J gene TRBJ1-1, with D perhaps matching TRBD1 (5 bases). V lost 3 bases, J lost 5 bases, and 16 bases lay in between. In germline, CDR1 is MNHEY, CDR2 SVGEGT. CDR3 size: 15 residues. CDR3 sequence (DNA): TGTGCCAGCAGTTATTTGAGGGGCGTGTGGACTGAAGCTTTCTTT. Translated: CASSYLRGVWTEAFF.

This clonotype appeared many times. The chain combines TRBV28 with TRBJ1-1; possible D gene TRBD1, 5 bases. Germline lookup yields CDR1 MDHEN and CDR2 SYDVKM. This CDR3 has 17 amino acids. The ends were cut back, 3 bases at V and 5 bases at J, with 22 bases in the middle. In nucleotides, the CDR3 is TGTGCCAGCAGTTTTCTGGGGCAGGCCCCCCCAAGTACTGAAGCTTTCTTT. Residues: CASSFLGQAPPSTEAFF. Supplemented by reference TRBV28 and TRBJ1-1, the full variable domain reads DVKVTQSSRYLVKRTGEKVFLECVQDMDHENMFWYRQDPGLGLRLIYFSYDVKMKEKGDIPEGYSVSREKKERFSLILESASTNQTSMYLCASSFLGQAPPSTEAFFGQGTRLTVV.

This clonotype was observed at least ten times. The chain is built from TRBV27 and TRBJ1-2; TRBD1 aligns across 10 bases. V gave up 0 bases and J gave up 7 bases; unmatched junction bases: 8. The length of the CDR3 is 16 residues. CDR1 is MNHEY and CDR2 is SMNVEV in the germline V gene (reference sequence). The CDR3 DNA is TGTGCCAGCAGTTTATCGTTGGGACAGGGGATCGGTGGCTACACCTTC. Encoded protein: CASSLSLGQGIGGYTF.

This clonotype has ten or more counts. This chain connects TRBV19 to TRBJ2-1; 9 nucleotides line up with TRBD2. The CDR3 is made up of 19 amino acids. CDR1 LNHDA and CDR2 SQIVND come from the germline V gene (reference sequence). V lost 3 bases, J lost 0 bases, and 12 bases stayed unmatched. The CDR3 region is CASSIALAGFLPSYNEQFF. The CDR3 nucleotides read TGTGCCAGTAGTATTGCCCTAGCGGGATTCCTCCCCTCCTACAATGAGCAGTTCTTC.

This clonotype was seen at least ten times. The chain combines TRBV6-5 with TRBJ2-3; no definite D call. V was shortened by 5 bases and J by 6 bases, with 9 bases between the two germline ends. In germline, CDR1 is MNHEY, CDR2 SVGAGI. The CDR3 extends over 12 amino acids. CDR3 region: CASSTKRDTQYF. The CDR3 DNA follows: TGTGCCAGCAGTACCAAACGGGATACGCAGTATTTT.

This chain connects TRBV9 to TRBJ2-6; D ambiguous. Germline V gives CDR1 SGDLS, CDR2 YYNGEE. The CDR3 length is 11 residues. V lost 7 bases and J lost 5, with 4 bases in between. CDR3 region: CASQRANVLTF. The CDR3, as DNA: TGTGCCAGCCAACGGGCCAACGTCCTGACTTTC.

The rearrangement links TRBV7-2 to TRBJ2-7, with TRBD2 matching 9 bases. Germline lookup yields CDR1 SGHTA and CDR2 FQGNSA. J gave up 3 bases and V 7 bases, and 7 bases lay outside the gene matches. This CDR3 spans 14 amino acids. The CDR3 nucleotides read TGTGCCAGCAAAGCGGGAGGCTTAAACTACGAGCAGTACTTC. Residues: CASKAGGLNYEQYF.

V gene TRBV24-1 combines with J gene TRBJ2-7, with 7 bases lining up with TRBD1. Germline trimming cut 6 bases from V and 3 bases from J; bases unmatched to any gene: 7. CDR3 length equals 14 residues. CDR1 and CDR2 (germline): KGHDR, SFDVKD. CDR3 coding DNA: TGTGCCACCAGTCACTCGGGACAGATCTACGAGCAGTACTTC. It is translated as CATSHSGQIYEQYF.

As for this clonotype: At one end the junction does not follow the germline gene, possibly because of a read error. The rearrangement links TRBV4-1 to TRBJ2-5, with D uncertain. The CDR3 runs to 13 residues. Germline loops: CDR1 MGHRA, CDR2 YSYEKL. The CDR3 sequence: CASSQDLAETQYF. In DNA form, the CDR3 reads TGTGCCAGCAGCCAAGATCTCGCGGAGACCCAGTACTTC.

This clonotype was seen only a few times. CDR3 sequence: CSVARDILNTEAFF. The CDR3 DNA reads as TGCAGCGTTGCAAGGGACATCTTGAACACTGAAGCTTTCTTT. The rearrangement joins TRBV29-1 to TRBJ1-1, with D possibly matching TRBD1 (6 bases). V lost 4 bases, J lost 0 bases, and 12 bases lay in between. From germline, CDR1 is SQVTM and CDR2 ANQGSEA. This CDR3 spans 14 amino acids.

This clonotype was observed many times. The chain joins TRBV6-2 or TRBV6-3 to TRBJ1-1; the D gene is possibly TRBD1 (5 bases). Germline CDR1 and CDR2: MNHEY and SVGEGT. The CDR3 consists of 13 residues. Trimming took off 0 bases at V and 5 bases at J, with 7 bases between the two ends. In DNA form, the CDR3 reads TGTGCCAGCAGTTACTCCGGGACTACTGAAGCTTTCTTT. Translation gives CASSYSGTTEAFF.

The chain couples TRBV23-1 to TRBJ2-5; no firm D call. TRBV23-1 is flagged as an ORF with uncertain function. The CDR3 length is 13 residues. V dropped 11 bases and J dropped 0 bases, with 13 bases sitting between them. The CDR3 is CARRCQNQETQYF. Here the CDR3 DNA reads TGCGCCCGTCGTTGCCAGAACCAAGAGACCCAGTACTTC.

This clonotype came up many times. The genes are TRBV12-3 or TRBV12-4 and TRBJ1-5; no clear D gene. Between the trimmed V and J ends, which lost 3 bases and 5 bases, there was a span of 11 bases. The length of the CDR3 is 14 residues. This chain's CDR3 is CASSFSMADQPQHF. The CDR3 nucleotides are TGTGCCAGCAGTTTCTCTATGGCCGATCAGCCCCAGCATTTT.

V and J are TRBV7-3 and TRBJ2-3; no clear D gene. In germline, CDR1 is SGHTA, CDR2 FQGTGA. The CDR3 is 13 residues long. V lost 2 bases and J lost 5, with 8 bases in between. DNA for the CDR3: TGTGCCAGCAGCTTATCGGTAGTAGATACGCAGTATTTT. It yields the protein CASSLSVVDTQYF. Using reference TRBV7-3 and TRBJ2-3 for the parts outside the CDR3, the full variable domain is GAGVSQTPSNKVTEKGKYVELRCDPISGHTALYWYRQSLGQGPEFLIYFQGTGAADDSGLPNDRFFAVRPEGSVSTLKIQRTERGDSAVYLCASSLSVVDTQYFGPGTRLTVL.

In its sample, this clonotype was seen many times. The chain recombines TRBV6-5 with TRBJ2-7; D possibly matches TRBD1 or TRBD2 (6 bases each). Per the germline V gene, CDR1 is MNHEY and CDR2 is SVGAGI. This CDR3 comprises 15 residues. V lost 7 bases to trimming and J lost 7 bases, with 23 bases between them. The CDR3 here is CASKEGKARGGEQYF. In DNA, the CDR3 is TGTGCCAGCAAGGAAGGGAAGGCTAGAGGGGGGGAGCAGTACTTC.

This clonotype has ten or more counts. The chain couples TRBV28 to TRBJ2-2, with 15 bases matching TRBD2. CDR3 size: 18 residues. V gave up 5 bases and J gave up 5 bases; unmatched junction bases: 9. Germline assignment: CDR1 MDHEN and CDR2 SYDVKM. This CDR3 is CASSMAGLAGGGTGELFF. The DNA of the CDR3 is TGTGCCAGCAGTATGGCGGGACTAGCGGGAGGAGGGACCGGGGAGCTGTTTTTT.